This is a list of T cell receptor beta chains from one sample in a study of blood T cells in healthy people across ages. A single record per CDR3 protein comes from TCRdb applying MiXCR to the 5' RACE reads. This sample yields approximately 400,000 distinct CDR3 sequences, of which approximately 51% are seen a single time; around 49% belongs to the top ten. The sample taken for sequencing was blood. These receptors originate from a man aged 60-69 years in good health. Both conserved end residues are part of each CDR3. Fields, in order: V gene, J gene, D gene, clone size, CDR3 DNA, CDR3 protein. D genes are given only for firm matches. Only part of the rows carry a size: once, few, many, or a class if the clone is expanded.

>TRBV12-3/TRBV12-4|TRBJ2-1|-|-
TGTGCCAGCACTGTCCAGCGGTACAATGAGCAGTTCTTC
CASTVQRYNEQFF
>TRBV5-1|TRBJ2-5|TRBD2|once
TGCGCCAGCAGCGTCCCCGGGACTAGCGGGAGGTCAAATAAAGAGACCCAGTACTTC
CASSVPGTSGRSNKETQYF
>TRBV25-1|TRBJ1-3|-|-
TGTGCCAGCAGTGGAAACCCCGCCGGGGCTGGAAACACCATATATTTT
CASSGNPAGAGNTIYF
>TRBV7-6|TRBJ2-5|TRBD1|-
TGTGCCAGCAGCTATGGGACAGGGACCCAAGAGACCCAGTACTTC
CASSYGTGTQETQYF
>TRBV5-4|TRBJ2-5|-|-
TGTGCCAGCAGCCCGGGACGGCGAAAGAACGAAGAGACCCAGTACTTC
CASSPGRRKNEETQYF
>TRBV24-1|TRBJ2-7|-|few
TGTGCCACCAGGGACGAGGACAATGAGCAGTACTTC
CATRDEDNEQYF
>TRBV29-1|TRBJ2-1|-|-
TGCAGCGCTCCGTTCAGGAATGAGCAGTTCTTC
CSAPFRNEQFF
>TRBV5-1|TRBJ1-6|TRBD1|-
TGCGCCAGCAGCCCCTGGGACAGGGCCAATTCACCCCTCCACTTT
CASSPWDRANSPLHF
>TRBV13|TRBJ2-1|-|few
TGTGCCAGCAGCCCCCGAGGGCGGTGGGGGAATGAGCAGTTCTTC
CASSPRGRWGNEQFF
>TRBV20-1|TRBJ1-1|-|few
TGCAGTAGGGGGGGGGGTAACACTGAAGCTTTCTTT
CSRGGGNTEAFF
>TRBV28|TRBJ2-6|-|-
TGTGCCAGCACTGGAGCGGGCTCTGGGGCCAACGTCCTGACTTTC
CASTGAGSGANVLTF
>TRBV7-2|TRBJ2-1|TRBD2|-
TGTGCCTGCAGCTTTGGGACTAGCGGGGGAGGGAGAGAGCAGTTCTTC
CACSFGTSGGGREQFF
>TRBV7-3|TRBJ1-2|-|-
TGTGCCAGCAGCTTAGTCAGGGATGAAGGCTACACCTTC
CASSLVRDEGYTF
>TRBV27|TRBJ1-5|TRBD1|-
TGTGCCAGCAGACCCGATCAGGGGGTGAACAATCAGCCCCAGCATTTT
CASRPDQGVNNQPQHF
>TRBV7-9|TRBJ2-5|-|few
TGTGCCAGCGGTGCCAGGGGACGGCTGGAGACCCAGTACTTC
CASGARGRLETQYF
>TRBV6-5|TRBJ1-6|-|few
TGTGCCAGCAGCCCAGGGGTAAATTCACCCCTCCACTTT
CASSPGVNSPLHF
>TRBV20-1|TRBJ2-7|-|once
TGCAGTGCCAGGCCCCCCTCGACCGCCGAGCAGTACTTC
CSARPPSTAEQYF
>TRBV6-5|TRBJ2-5|-|many
TGTGCCAGCAGTTATCGGGACATCCAAGAGACCCAGTACTTC
CASSYRDIQETQYF
>TRBV7-8|TRBJ2-7|-|many
TGTGCCAGCAGCTTAGGTACGACGGGAGCCTACGAGCAGTACTTC
CASSLGTTGAYEQYF
>TRBV3-1|TRBJ2-1|TRBD2|-
TGTGCCAGCAGCCAGTCTAGCGGGAGTCAGTTCTTC
CASSQSSGSQFF
>TRBV7-9|TRBJ2-1|-|few
TGTGCCAGCTCGATCGGGACCATCTACAATGAGCAGTTCTTC
CASSIGTIYNEQFF
>TRBV29-1|TRBJ2-7|TRBD2|-
TGCAGCGTCGTAAGCGGGGGGCTAGGCGAGCAGTACTTC
CSVVSGGLGEQYF
>TRBV18|TRBJ2-1|-|-
TGTGCCAGCTCACCAGGCGGACCGAACAATGAGCAGTTCTTC
CASSPGGPNNEQFF
>TRBV10-2|TRBJ2-7|-|few
TGCGCCAGCAGGACAGCGGGCTTAGACTACGAGCAGTACTTC
CASRTAGLDYEQYF
>TRBV2|TRBJ1-2|-|-
TGTGCCAGCAGTATTACACAATCGCTTCGTGGCTACACCTTC
CASSITQSLRGYTF
>TRBV28|TRBJ2-1|-|-
TGTGCCAGCAGCCTAAGGAGGAAAAGGGAGTTCTTC
CASSLRRKREFF
>TRBV29-1|TRBJ2-3|TRBD2|many
TGCAGCGTCATTAGCGGGGGGGCTCGGGATACGCAGTATTTT
CSVISGGARDTQYF
>TRBV5-1|TRBJ1-2|-|-
TGCGCCAGCAGCTTGAACACCCAGGCTAACTATGGCTACACCTTC
CASSLNTQANYGYTF
>TRBV6-1|TRBJ2-3|TRBD2|many
TGTGCCAGCAGCTTCCTAGCGGGGGGGAGCACAGATACGCAGTATTTT
CASSFLAGGSTDTQYF
>TRBV24-1|TRBJ2-5|TRBD2|-
TGTGCCACCAGTGATTTGGGACTAGCGGGCCAAGAGACCCAGTACTTC
CATSDLGLAGQETQYF
>TRBV21-1|TRBJ2-7|-|-
TGTGCCAGCAGCCCTCCCGGGACGTCGGGACTAGCGCCTACCTACGAGCAGTACTTC
CASSPPGTSGLAPTYEQYF
>TRBV5-1|TRBJ2-1|TRBD2|-
TGCGCCAGCAGCTTCGAGCGGGGGGGGCACGGGCAGTTCTTC
CASSFERGGHGQFF
>TRBV5-1|TRBJ2-7|-|-
TGCGCCAGCAGCTTGCGAGCCGACTCCTACGAGCAGTACTTC
CASSLRADSYEQYF
>TRBV20-1|TRBJ2-3|-|-
TGCAGTGCAACCTCCCCGGGCAGGGGACCAGATACGCAGTATTTT
CSATSPGRGPDTQYF
>TRBV29-1|TRBJ2-7|-|-
TGCAGCGTTGAAGGGGGATTCCGGGACGGCCCTAATGAGCAGTACTTC
CSVEGGFRDGPNEQYF
>TRBV29-1|TRBJ2-4|-|-
TGCAGCGTTGAAGTCGTACAGGGAGGCGCCAAAAACATTCAGTACTTC
CSVEVVQGGAKNIQYF
>TRBV20-1|TRBJ1-6|TRBD1|once
TGCAGTGCTAGTCAGACAGGGCGGGACTATAATTCACCCCTCCACTTT
CSASQTGRDYNSPLHF
>TRBV6-1|TRBJ2-7|TRBD2|-
TGTGCCAGCAGCGCCGGGACTAGTAATTCCTACGAGCAGTACTTC
CASSAGTSNSYEQYF
>TRBV28|TRBJ2-5|-|-
TGTGCCAGCAGCGGGGTTGGGGAGACCCAGTACTTC
CASSGVGETQYF
>TRBV3-1|TRBJ2-7|-|-
TGTGCCAGCAGCATTCCCGGGTCCGAGCAGTACTTC
CASSIPGSEQYF
>TRBV7-9|TRBJ2-5|TRBD2|few
TGTGCCAGCAGCTTGTCTAGCGGGGAGACCCAGTACTTC
CASSLSSGETQYF
>TRBV5-1|TRBJ2-1|TRBD2|-
TGCGCCAGCAGCGTGGGGTCCTGGACTAGCGGGACCTACAATGAGCAGTTCTTC
CASSVGSWTSGTYNEQFF
>TRBV10-3|TRBJ2-7|-|-
TGTGCCATCAGTGTCCAGGGGGGACTACCCAACGAGCAGTACTTC
CAISVQGGLPNEQYF
>TRBV6-4|TRBJ2-7|TRBD1|-
TGTGCCGGACGGGACAGTCCCTCCTACGAGCAGTACTTC
CAGRDSPSYEQYF
>TRBV29-1|TRBJ2-7|-|few
TGCAGCGTTAACCAGGGGCGAAACGAGCAGTACTTC
CSVNQGRNEQYF
>TRBV7-2|TRBJ1-6|-|many
TGTGCCAGCAGTTTACAGAGTGGTAATTCACCCCTCCACTTT
CASSLQSGNSPLHF
>TRBV3-1|TRBJ2-4|-|-
TGTGCCAGCAGCCAAGAGCAGCGACTAGCCAAAAACATTCAGTACTTC
CASSQEQRLAKNIQYF
>TRBV2|TRBJ1-2|TRBD1|many
TGTGCCAGCACTCCTACGCCCGGGACAGGGGCGTCCTGGGGAATGAATGGCTACACCTTC
CASTPTPGTGASWGMNGYTF
>TRBV5-1|TRBJ2-3|TRBD2|few
TGCGCCAGCAGCTTAACTAGCGGGGCCACAGATACGCAGTATTTT
CASSLTSGATDTQYF
>TRBV20-1|TRBJ2-3|TRBD2|-
TGCAGTGCGCAGACGGCGGGGGGCCCCCCTAGCACAGATACGCAGTATTTT
CSAQTAGGPPSTDTQYF
>TRBV7-8|TRBJ2-4|TRBD1|-
TGTGCCAGCAGCTTCGGACAGGGGGCCTTGAACATTCAGTACTTC
CASSFGQGALNIQYF
>TRBV29-1|TRBJ1-2|-|-
TGCAGCGTTGATCGCGCGGGGGGTCCCTACTATGGCTACACCTTC
CSVDRAGGPYYGYTF